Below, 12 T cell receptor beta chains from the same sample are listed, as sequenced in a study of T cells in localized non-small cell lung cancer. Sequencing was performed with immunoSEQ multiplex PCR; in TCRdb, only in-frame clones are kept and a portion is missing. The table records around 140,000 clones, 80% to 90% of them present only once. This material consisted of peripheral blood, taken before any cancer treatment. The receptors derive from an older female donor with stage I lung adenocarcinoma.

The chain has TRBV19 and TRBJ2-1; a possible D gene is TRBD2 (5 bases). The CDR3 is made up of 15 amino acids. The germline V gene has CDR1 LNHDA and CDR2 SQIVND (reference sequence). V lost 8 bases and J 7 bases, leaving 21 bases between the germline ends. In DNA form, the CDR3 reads TGTGCCAGTGGGCCTTGGGTTAGCGTGGGGAATGAGCAGTTCTTC. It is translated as CASGPWVSVGNEQFF.

The chain's CDR3 is CASSQDITNPHVAPQHF. The CDR3 DNA reads as TGTGCCAGCAGCCAAGATATTACGAACCCTCACGTTGCGCCCCAGCATTTT. V gene TRBV4-2 combines with J gene TRBJ1-5, with no clear D. Germline-derived CDR1 and CDR2 are LGHNA and YNFKEQ. The CDR3 is 17 amino acids. V lost 0 bases and J lost 9, with 21 bases in between.

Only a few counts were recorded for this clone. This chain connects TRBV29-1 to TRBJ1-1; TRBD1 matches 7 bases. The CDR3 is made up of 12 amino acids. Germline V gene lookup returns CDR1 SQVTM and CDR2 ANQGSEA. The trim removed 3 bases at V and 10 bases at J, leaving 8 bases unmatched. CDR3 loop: CSVEEGQGGAFF. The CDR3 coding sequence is TGCAGCGTTGAGGAGGGCCAGGGGGGAGCTTTCTTT. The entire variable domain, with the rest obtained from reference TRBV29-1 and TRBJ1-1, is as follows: SAVISQKPSRDICQRGTSLTIQCQVDSQVTMMFWYRQQPGQSLTLIATANQGSEATYESGFVIDKFPISRPNLTFSTLTVSNMSPEDSSIYLCSVEEGQGGAFFGQGTRLTVV.

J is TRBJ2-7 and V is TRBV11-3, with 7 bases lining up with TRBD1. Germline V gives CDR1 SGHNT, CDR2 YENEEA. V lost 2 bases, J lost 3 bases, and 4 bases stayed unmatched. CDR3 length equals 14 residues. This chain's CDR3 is CASSLRTGHYEQYF. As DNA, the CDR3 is TGTGCCAGCAGCTTAAGGACAGGCCACTACGAGCAGTACTTC.

CDR3 in DNA: TGTGCCAGCAGTTACTCGAGCCAGAACTATGGCTACACCTTC. Translating gives CASSYSSQNYGYTF. This rearrangement joins TRBV6-5 to TRBJ1-2; no clear D. The CDR3 spans 14 residues. Deletions cut 0 bases from V and 2 bases from J, with 7 bases between. Germline V lookup: CDR1 MNHEY, CDR2 SVGAGI.

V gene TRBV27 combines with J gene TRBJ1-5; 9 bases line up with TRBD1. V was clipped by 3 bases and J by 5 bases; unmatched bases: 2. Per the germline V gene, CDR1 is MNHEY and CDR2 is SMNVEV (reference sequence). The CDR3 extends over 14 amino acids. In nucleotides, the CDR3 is TGTGCCAGCAGTTTGGGACAGGGTCATCAGCCCCAGCATTTT. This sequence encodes CASSLGQGHQPQHF.

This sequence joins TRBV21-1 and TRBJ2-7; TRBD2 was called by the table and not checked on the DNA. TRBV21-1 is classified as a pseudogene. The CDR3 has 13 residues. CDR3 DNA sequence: TGTGCCAGCTCCGTCGGGAAAGGCTACGAGCAGTACTTC. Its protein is CASSVGKGYEQYF.

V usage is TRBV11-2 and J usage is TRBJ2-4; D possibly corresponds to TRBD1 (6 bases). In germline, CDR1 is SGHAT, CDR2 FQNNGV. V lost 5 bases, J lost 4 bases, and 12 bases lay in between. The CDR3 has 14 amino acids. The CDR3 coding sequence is TGTGCCAGCAGCCCCCGGACAGCTAAAAACATTCAGTACTTC. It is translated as CASSPRTAKNIQYF.

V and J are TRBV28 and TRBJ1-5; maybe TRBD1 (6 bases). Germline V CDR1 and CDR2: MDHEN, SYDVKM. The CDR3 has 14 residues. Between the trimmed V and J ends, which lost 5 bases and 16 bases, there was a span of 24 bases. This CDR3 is CASSLTGGRGRYHF. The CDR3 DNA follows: TGTGCCAGCAGTCTAACGGGCGGGAGGGGGAGGTACCATTTT.

CDR3 nucleotide sequence: TGTGCCAGCAGTTTACCAGGGCAAGGAAACACCATATATTTT. The encoded protein is CASSLPGQGNTIYF. The gene calls are TRBV28 and TRBJ1-3; D possibly corresponds to TRBD1 (5 bases). The CDR3 is 14 residues long. The V gene's germline CDR1 is MDHEN and CDR2 SYDVKM. With 2 bases removed from V and 4 bases from J, the gap between germline ends came to 9 bases.

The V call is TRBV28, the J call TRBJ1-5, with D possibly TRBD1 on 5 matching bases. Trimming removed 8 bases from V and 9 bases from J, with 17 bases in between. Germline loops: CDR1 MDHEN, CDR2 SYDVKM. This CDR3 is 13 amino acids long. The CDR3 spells CASCLLGRPPQHF. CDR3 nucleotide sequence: TGTGCCAGCTGCCTTTTGGGACGTCCGCCCCAGCATTTT.

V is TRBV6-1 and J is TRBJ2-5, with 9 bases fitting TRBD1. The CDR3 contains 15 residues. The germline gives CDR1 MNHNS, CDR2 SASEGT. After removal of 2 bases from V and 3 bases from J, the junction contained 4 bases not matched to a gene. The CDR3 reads CASSEPGQGEETQYF. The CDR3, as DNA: TGTGCCAGCAGTGAACCGGGACAGGGTGAAGAGACCCAGTACTTC.